This TCR beta chain comes out of a study of graft-versus-host responses after intestinal transplantation (dated by TCRdb to the early 2020s). With respect to the entire study: The transplants that recipients got were multivisceral, liver-intestinal, or isolated intestinal. Every recipient was given anti-thymocyte globulin induction, followed by roughly 3 years of maintenance tacrolimus and steroids. Graft-versus-host and host-versus-graft alloreactive T cell clones were tracked in the graft, circulation and bone marrow after intestinal transplantation using bulk TCR-beta CDR3 sequencing. Alloreactive clones were identified by sequencing pre-transplant mixed lymphocyte reaction products and comparing these products with unstimulated pre-transplant donor and recipient T cells. Of the 20 to 30 intestinal transplant recipients enrolled in the cohort, one of whom was a retransplant, 3 patients without pretransplant specimens were excluded. Donor T cell macrochimerism was defined as a peak of at least 4% donor T cells among recipient peripheral blood mononuclear cells. Rather than going through the commercial service, samples from a few later patients were sequenced in-house on an Illumina MiSeq and processed with MiXCR. The full study reports these points: GvH clones were found in recipient bone marrow, and some of the GvH clones appeared earlier in ileal mucosa or blood, which is consistent with an intestinal mucosal origin. Patients with donor T cell macrochimerism had high GvH to HvG T cell clonal ratios in their allografts. Early after transplant, peak levels of circulating GvH clones were associated with declines in HvG clones. Conclusions were limited by the relatively low number and heterogeneity of intestinal transplant patients.

Reading the germline V gene gives CDR1 SGHRS and CDR2 YFSETQ. Measured from the cysteine to the phenylalanine, the CDR3 is 17 residues long. Only CDR3 DNA is held: 51 bases, read in frame from base 1. V loses 0 bases of germline sequence and J loses 1 base, and the interval between the two ends is 16 bases. Blood samples were collected up to 4 times in the first month after transplant and then at least monthly when available. This clone has a handful of counts. Its antigen is currently not known. Per-base quality was not reported, and no clone a single base away is much larger than it. Library preparation used the immunoSEQ multiplex PCR assay. For most patients, genomic DNA was subjected to high-throughput TCR-beta CDR3 sequencing by Adaptive Biotechnologies. On the study's bioinformatics: Adaptive's ImmunoSEQ software was the source of the TCR sequencing data for 18 patients, while a few other patients were processed with MiXCR and VDJtools. Because the origin of CDR3 nucleotide sequences shared between donor and recipient could not be assigned, those sequences were removed. To be classed as alloreactive, a clone needed at least 2-fold expansion over unstimulated cells and a minimum CFSE-low frequency of 0.002% (template counts) or 0.001% (read counts). Clones detected in sequenced pre-transplant spleen, lymph node, or MLR CFSE-low populations of the donor or recipient were defined as mappable. The cumulative frequency of alloreactive clones was calculated as a percentage of all sequences, weighted by copy number. The table was pulled from immuneACCESS by TCRdb, which kept in-frame rearrangements only. Such tables lose some clones; where checked, under half of the loss comes from unresolved V genes, and the rest has no known cause. V and J calls and clone size come straight from that table; D and trimming were deduced from the DNA. In all, the sample holds approximately 12,000 clones, and more than 85% of those were seen once. Together, the top ten hold 20% to 25% of the sample.

This clonotype was sampled from a human patient who received an intestinal transplant, so some T cells may come from the graft donor. The rearranged chain carries TRBV5-1 and TRBJ1-1; the D segment could be TRBD1, given 6 matching bases. The sequences come from PBMCs, collected approximately 110 days after intestinal transplant. The nucleotide sequence reads as follows: TGCGCCAGCAGCTTGGGGGGCCTGGGGGGACAGAACACTGAAGCTTTCTTT. It codes for CASSLGGLGGQNTEAFF.